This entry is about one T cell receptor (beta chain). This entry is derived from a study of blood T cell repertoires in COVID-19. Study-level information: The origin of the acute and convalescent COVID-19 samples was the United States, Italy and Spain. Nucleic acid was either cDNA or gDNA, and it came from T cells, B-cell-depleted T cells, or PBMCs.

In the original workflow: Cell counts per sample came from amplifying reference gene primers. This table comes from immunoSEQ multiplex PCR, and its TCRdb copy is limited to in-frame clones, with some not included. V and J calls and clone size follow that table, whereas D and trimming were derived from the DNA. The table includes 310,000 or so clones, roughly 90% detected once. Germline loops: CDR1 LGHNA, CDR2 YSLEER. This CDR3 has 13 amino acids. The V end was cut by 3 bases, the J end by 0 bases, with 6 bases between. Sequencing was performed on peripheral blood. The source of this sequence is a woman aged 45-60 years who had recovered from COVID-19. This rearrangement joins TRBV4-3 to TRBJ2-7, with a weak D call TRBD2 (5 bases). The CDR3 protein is CASSHGGSYEQYF. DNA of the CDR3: TGCGCCAGCAGCCACGGAGGCTCCTACGAGCAGTACTTC.